Following are 14 T cell receptor beta chains from one sample sequenced in a study of blood T cell repertoires in COVID-19. Sequenced by immunoSEQ multiplex PCR; TCRdb stores in-frame clones only, minus some. Of fewer than 350,000 clones listed, about 89% were seen once; the top ten hold around 9%. Sequencing was done on a sample of peripheral blood. The receptors come from a man in his forties with active or convalescent COVID-19.

Note on this clone: Mismatch with germline at one junction end may stem from a read error. The chain links TRBV7-7 to TRBJ1-5, with D maybe TRBD1 (5 bases). This CDR3 spans 17 amino acids. In germline, CDR1 is SSHAT, CDR2 FNYEAQ (reference sequence). The CDR3 loop reads CASSSGKGRYSNQPQHF. Here the CDR3 DNA reads TGTGCTAGCAGCTCCGGAAAGGGGAGGTATAGCAATCAGCCCCAGCATTTT.

In its sample, this clone was seen once. The chain combines TRBV5-4 with TRBJ1-2; tentative D call: TRBD1 (6 bases). V was clipped by 4 bases and J by 3 bases, with 16 bases between them. The CDR3 extends over 15 amino acids. Germline CDR1 and CDR2: SGHNT and YYREEE (reference sequence). The CDR3 DNA reads TGTGCCAGCAGCGTTGGCTTGGGACAAGACTATGGCTACACCTTC. This encodes CASSVGLGQDYGYTF.

This chain joins TRBV11-3 and TRBJ1-3, with TRBD1 matching over 7 bases. The V gene end was trimmed by 0 bases and the J gene end by 0 bases; junction bases not matched to a gene: 8. This CDR3 comprises 18 residues. CDR1 is SGHNT, CDR2 YENEEA, per germline. This CDR3 reads CASSLDGTDDGSGNTIYF. The CDR3 coding sequence is TGTGCCAGCAGCTTAGATGGGACAGACGACGGCTCTGGAAACACCATATATTTT.

CDR3 sequence (DNA): TGTGCCAGCAGTTTCCGGGACAGGGGGCGCCTTCAGCCCCAGCATTTT. Residues: CASSFRDRGRLQPQHF. The genes are TRBV28 and TRBJ1-5; 12 nucleotides match TRBD1. The CDR3 is 16 amino acids. Unmatched junction bases numbered 6, after V lost 3 bases and J lost 6 bases. CDR1 and CDR2 from the germline V gene are MDHEN and SYDVKM.

This chain joins TRBV21-1 and TRBJ1-2; TRBD1, the table's D call, was not compared with the DNA. TRBV21-1 is recorded as a pseudogene. CDR3 length: 15 amino acids. CDR3 residues: CASSKVDRETYGYTF. Here the CDR3 DNA reads TGTGCCAGCAGCAAAGTGGACAGGGAAACCTATGGCTACACCTTC.

The chain recombines TRBV28 with TRBJ1-5; no clear D gene. The CDR3 loop spans 12 amino acids. Trimming removed 4 bases at V and 7 bases at J, with 8 bases between. Germline V gene lookup returns CDR1 MDHEN and CDR2 SYDVKM. As DNA, the CDR3 is TGTGCCAGCAGTTCCCGTATCCAGCCCCAGCATTTT. Amino acid sequence: CASSSRIQPQHF.

The chain combines TRBV27 with TRBJ2-2; TRBD2 might be the D (6 bases). This CDR3 is 15 amino acids long. The germline gives CDR1 MNHEY, CDR2 SMNVEV (reference sequence). V lost 2 bases and J 4 bases, leaving 11 bases between the germline ends. CDR3 sequence: CASSLGTLGTGELFF. The DNA of the CDR3 is TGTGCCAGCAGTTTAGGGACTCTGGGCACCGGGGAGCTGTTTTTT.

The chain is built from TRBV28 and TRBJ1-5; D is uncertain. With 7 bases removed from V and 7 bases from J, the gap between germline ends came to 11 bases. The CDR3 has 12 residues. Germline assignment: CDR1 MDHEN and CDR2 SYDVKM. This CDR3 reads CASTRGAQPQHF. CDR3 bases: TGTGCCAGCACGCGCGGAGCCCAGCCCCAGCATTTT.

This chain links TRBV10-2 with TRBJ2-7; TRBD2 matches at 8 bases. After removal of 8 bases from V and 3 bases from J, the junction contained 6 bases not matched to a gene. The CDR3 runs to 13 residues. CDR1 and CDR2 (germline): WSHSY, SAAADI. The CDR3 bases are TGCGCCAGCCTCCTCAGCGGGAGCTACGAGCAGTACTTC. It codes for CASLLSGSYEQYF.

The chain couples TRBV7-2 to TRBJ1-5, with TRBD1 matching 7 bases. The germline gives CDR1 SGHTA, CDR2 FQGNSA. Trimming took 5 bases from V and 4 from J; bases not matched to a gene: 8. This CDR3 is 15 amino acids long. The CDR3: CASSLRTGQNQPQHF. Written as DNA, the CDR3 is TGTGCCAGCAGCCTTAGGACAGGACAGAATCAGCCCCAGCATTTT.

The rearrangement links TRBV19 to TRBJ2-7; D is possibly TRBD1 (5 bases). V was pared by 3 bases and J by 0 bases, with 9 bases between. This CDR3 comprises 14 residues. Per germline, CDR1 LNHDA and CDR2 SQIVND (reference sequence). The CDR3, as DNA: TGTGCCAGTAGTATTGCGACAGACTCCTACGAGCAGTACTTC. Translation: CASSIATDSYEQYF.

This chain joins TRBV18 and TRBJ2-1, with 7 bases aligning to TRBD1. Germline CDR1 and CDR2: KGHSH and LQKENI. The CDR3 totals 14 residues. J gave up 10 bases and V 3 bases, and 9 bases lay outside the gene matches. CDR3 loop: CASSPLEGAGEQFF. In nucleotides, the CDR3 is TGTGCCAGCTCACCGTTAGAGGGGGCTGGGGAGCAGTTCTTC.

The chain uses TRBV27 and TRBJ2-7; 8 bases align to TRBD2. CDR1 and CDR2 (germline): MNHEY, SMNVEV (reference sequence). V was pared by 6 bases and J by 2 bases, with 9 bases of the junction left unmatched. The CDR3 loop spans 15 amino acids. The CDR3 DNA reads as TGTGCCAGCAGGGAGCTAGCGGGTGGTGCCTACGAGCAGTACTTC. This gives the protein CASRELAGGAYEQYF.

The V and J genes are TRBV11-3 and TRBJ2-1; no reliable D call. The CDR3 runs 13 residues. Germline assignment: CDR1 SGHNT and CDR2 YENEEA. Trimming removed 1 base at V and 6 bases at J, with 7 bases between. The CDR3 reads CASSLGPGNEQFF. Here the CDR3 DNA reads TGTGCCAGCAGCTTAGGCCCGGGCAATGAGCAGTTCTTC.